This TCR beta chain was sequenced in a study of T cell changes during pregnancy in multiple sclerosis. V trimming: 4 bases; J trimming: 0 bases; junction bases outside the gene matches: 11. The CDR3 totals 17 residues. CDR1 is SGDLS and CDR2 is YYNGEE in the germline V gene. The protocol was immunoSEQ multiplex PCR, while the TCRdb copy is restricted to in-frame clones and leaves out a portion. The sample holds around 69,000 clones; around nine tenths are singletons and the top ten take roughly 1.1%. The sample in question was peripheral blood, obtained in the third trimester of pregnancy. V gene TRBV9 combines with J gene TRBJ2-3; 7 bases line up with TRBD1. The TCR was taken from a female donor with multiple sclerosis, enrolled in a pregnancy study. For the CDR3, the DNA is TGTGCCAGCAGCCCTGCCCCGGGACAGCCGAGCACAGATACGCAGTATTTT. The encoded protein is CASSPAPGQPSTDTQYF.